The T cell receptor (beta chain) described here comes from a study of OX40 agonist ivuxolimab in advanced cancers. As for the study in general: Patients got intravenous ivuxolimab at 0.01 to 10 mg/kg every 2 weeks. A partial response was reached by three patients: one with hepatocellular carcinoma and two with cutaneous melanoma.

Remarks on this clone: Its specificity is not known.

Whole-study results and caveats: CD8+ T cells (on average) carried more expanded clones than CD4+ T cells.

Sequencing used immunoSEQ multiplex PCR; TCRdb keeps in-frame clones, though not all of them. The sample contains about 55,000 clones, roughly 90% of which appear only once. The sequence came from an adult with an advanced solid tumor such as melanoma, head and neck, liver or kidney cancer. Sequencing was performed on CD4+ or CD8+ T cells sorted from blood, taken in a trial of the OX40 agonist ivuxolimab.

Here the CDR3 reads CASSWDSNNEQFF. Written as DNA, the CDR3 is TGTGCCAGCAGCTGGGACAGTAACAATGAGCAGTTCTTC. This chain connects TRBV11-2 to TRBJ2-1, with 7 nucleotides matching TRBD1. Germline CDR1 reads SGHAT; CDR2 reads FQNNGV. CDR3 length: 13 amino acids. V shed 4 bases and J 5 bases; nucleotides not matched to a gene: 2. Full variable domain (remainder filled in from reference TRBV11-2 and TRBJ2-1): EAGVAQSPRYKIIEKRQSVAFWCNPISGHATLYWYQQILGQGPKLLIQFQNNGVVDDSQLPKDRFSAERLKGVDSTLKIQPAKLEDSAVYLCASSWDSNNEQFFGPGTRLTVL.